This T cell receptor beta chain was sequenced during a study of blood T cells in healthy people across ages. It was with a sample-barcoded 5' primer and a J-beta primer mix that a second PCR of roughly 7 to 12 cycles was run. Each CDR3 protein gets one entry after TCRdb re-called the 5' RACE reads with MiXCR. The sample carries some 1.5 million distinct CDR3 sequences, 28% recorded once. V was cut by 2 bases and J by 5 bases, with 12 bases left in between. The CDR3 spans 14 residues. Germline CDR1 is MNHEY and CDR2 is SMNVEV (reference sequence). The study drew donors from healthy Caucasian individuals in Russia aged roughly 6 to 100. In each sample, at least 6.5 million PBMCs were isolated.

This TCR was sampled from a woman aged 25 to 39 in good health. Material for sequencing was blood. The rearrangement uses TRBV27 and TRBJ1-1; D unresolved. CDR3 amino acids: CASSLVSIGTEAFF. The CDR3 region has the DNA TGTGCCAGCAGTTTAGTCTCAATAGGGACTGAAGCTTTCTTT.